The 16 T cell receptor beta chains listed next were all sequenced from one sample in a study of CXCR3-negative and CXCR3-positive naive CD8 T cells. UMI-labeled 5' RACE yielded the TRB cDNA libraries. No DNA is given; TCRdb re-called the 5' RACE reads and lists each CDR3 protein once. Its table records about 82,000 distinct CDR3 sequences. Material: naive CXCR3- CD8+ T cells from blood. Subset indicated: CD45RO-CCR7+CD27+CD95- naive CD8+ T cells lacking CXCR3 (TNR3-). The source is a human donor in good health. Some clones in this sample may be carry-over from other donors' samples.

V gene TRBV20-1 combines with J gene TRBJ1-5; with no DNA, the TCRdb D assignment of TRBD1 cannot be verified. Germline CDR1 and CDR2: DFQATT and SNEGSKA (reference sequence). This CDR3 region has 15 residues. CDR3 in amino acids: CSARDPGALGQPQHF.

The CDR3 loop is CSAQGPSTDTQYF. The rearrangement links TRBV29-1 to TRBJ2-3. CDR3 length: 13 amino acids. The germline V gene has CDR1 SQVTM and CDR2 ANQGSEA.

The J gene is TRBJ1-6, the V gene TRBV5-1. This CDR3 is built from 16 residues. Germline CDR1 SGHRS, CDR2 YFSETQ. The CDR3 here is CASSLSGSSYNSPLHF.

J is TRBJ2-7 and V is TRBV28; checking the TCRdb D call of TRBD2 is not possible without DNA. The CDR3 runs 14 residues. From germline, CDR1 is MDHEN and CDR2 SYDVKM. The CDR3: CASSPFGEGYEQYF. Combining the CDR3 with reference TRBV28 and TRBJ2-7 gives the whole variable domain DVKVTQSSRYLVKRTGEKVFLECVQDMDHENMFWYRQDPGLGLRLIYFSYDVKMKEKGDIPEGYSVSREKKERFSLILESASTNQTSMYLCASSPFGEGYEQYFGPGTRLTVT.

The J gene is TRBJ1-2, the V gene TRBV12-3 or TRBV12-4; no DNA is available, so the TRBD1 call from TCRdb remains unchecked. The CDR3 is made up of 12 amino acids. This CDR3 is CASSIGTVGYTF.

This chain uses TRBV3-1 with TRBJ2-7; TCRdb proposes TRBD2, but this gene call is untestable without DNA. This CDR3 region has 13 residues. Germline V gene sequence: CDR1 LGHDT, CDR2 YNNKEL (reference sequence). CDR3 region: CASSQGRSGEQYF.

The CDR3 loop reads CASSLTSVSSYNEQFF. This sequence joins TRBV28 and TRBJ2-1; no DNA is available, so the TRBD2 call from TCRdb remains unchecked. The CDR3 runs to 16 residues. CDR1 is MDHEN and CDR2 is SYDVKM in the germline V gene.

The genes are TRBV29-1 and TRBJ2-3; TCRdb returns TRBD1, unconfirmable since there is no DNA. The CDR3 is made up of 15 amino acids. The V gene's germline CDR1 is SQVTM and CDR2 ANQGSEA. The CDR3 sequence: CSVEDRGRSTDTQYF.

The V call is TRBV19, the J call TRBJ2-2; TCRdb's D gene call, TRBD1, goes unchecked for lack of DNA. Germline CDR1 is LNHDA and CDR2 is SQIVND (reference sequence). The CDR3 runs 13 residues. The CDR3 protein is CASSISGGGELFF.

The chain is built from TRBV29-1 and TRBJ2-2. The CDR3 loop spans 11 amino acids. Germline loops: CDR1 SQVTM, CDR2 ANQGSEA. CDR3 sequence: CSVNSAGELFF.

This chain uses TRBV7-8 with TRBJ2-7; TCRdb reports TRBD1, a call that lacks DNA to check it against. The germline V gene has CDR1 SGHVS and CDR2 FQNEAQ. The CDR3 has 12 amino acids. The CDR3 region is CASSWDDYEQYF.

This chain joins TRBV19 and TRBJ2-1. This CDR3 is 13 amino acids long. CDR1 and CDR2 (germline): LNHDA, SQIVND (reference sequence). The CDR3 here is CASSIDQFNEQFF.

The rearrangement links TRBV29-1 to TRBJ2-1; the D gene TCRdb calls, TRBD2, cannot be checked with no DNA. Germline lookup yields CDR1 SQVTM and CDR2 ANQGSEA. The CDR3 covers 13 residues. The CDR3 loop is CSVGGPRANEQFF.

The chain employs TRBV25-1 and TRBJ2-2; TCRdb gives TRBD1 as the D gene, but with no DNA this cannot be confirmed. CDR3 length: 13 amino acids. Germline loops: CDR1 MGHDK, CDR2 SYGVNS. CDR3 sequence: CASSGQVTGELFF. Combining the CDR3 with reference TRBV25-1 and TRBJ2-2 gives the whole variable domain EADIYQTPRYLVIGTGKKITLECSQTMGHDKMYWYQQDPGMELHLIHYSYGVNSTEKGDLSSESTVSRIRTEHFPLTLESARPSHTSQYLCASSGQVTGELFFGEGSRLTVL.

CDR3 protein: CAWTWGGQGHEQYF. V gene TRBV30 combines with J gene TRBJ2-7; there is no DNA to check the TCRdb D call of TRBD1. CDR3 size: 14 residues. Germline V gene sequence: CDR1 GTSNPN, CDR2 SVGIG (reference sequence).

This clonotype is deemed medium-sized by its frequency. CDR3 protein: CASSYSSSTGWVNYGYTF. This sequence joins TRBV6-2 or TRBV6-3 and TRBJ1-2; the TCRdb call, TRBD1, lacks DNA for checking. There are 18 residues in the CDR3. Germline V gene sequence: CDR1 MNHEY, CDR2 SVGEGT.